Described below is a single T cell receptor (beta chain) sequence and its context. Authors' methods: Reference gene primer amplification gave estimated nucleated cell counts. TCRdb's table, derived via immunoSEQ multiplex PCR, lists solely in-frame clones and lacks some. That table furnishes V, J and clone size, whereas the DNA furnished D and trimming. The sample contains hundreds of thousands of clones, 80% to 90% of which appear only once. This entry belongs to a study of blood T cell repertoires in COVID-19. Looking at the study overall: COVID-19 samples, acute and convalescent, were from the United States, Italy and Spain.

Two consecutive negative NP/OP PCR tests, clearance, or resolved symptoms defined Cohort 3 recovery. CDR3 length equals 16 residues. Trimming removed 0 bases from V and 6 bases from J; junction bases left unmatched: 8. Germline lookup yields CDR1 LGHDT and CDR2 YNNKEL (reference sequence). The chain recombines TRBV3-1 (or the pseudogene TRBV3-2) with TRBJ1-2, with 9 nucleotides matching TRBD1. Sequencing was done on a sample of PBMCs or T cells enriched from blood (not recorded which). This TCR was sampled from a man aged 35-49 years who had recovered from COVID-19. CDR3 sequence (DNA): TGTGCCAGCAGCCAAGATCACCGGACAGGGGAAAATGGCTACACCTTC. Translated: CASSQDHRTGENGYTF.